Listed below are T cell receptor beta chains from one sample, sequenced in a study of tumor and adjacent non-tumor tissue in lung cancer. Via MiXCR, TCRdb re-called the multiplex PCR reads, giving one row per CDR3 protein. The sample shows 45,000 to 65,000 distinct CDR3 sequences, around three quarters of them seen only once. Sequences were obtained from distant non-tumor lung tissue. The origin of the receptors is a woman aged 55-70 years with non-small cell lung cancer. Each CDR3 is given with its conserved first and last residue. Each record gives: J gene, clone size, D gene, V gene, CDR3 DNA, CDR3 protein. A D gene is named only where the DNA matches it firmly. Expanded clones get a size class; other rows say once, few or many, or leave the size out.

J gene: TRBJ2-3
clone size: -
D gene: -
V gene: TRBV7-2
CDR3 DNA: TGTGCCATCAGCCCATCGTGGAACACAGATACGCAGTATTTT
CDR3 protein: CAISPSWNTDTQYF

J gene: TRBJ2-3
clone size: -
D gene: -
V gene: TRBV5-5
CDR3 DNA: TGTGCCAGCAGCTTGTTGAGGTTCACAGATAGGCAGTACTTT
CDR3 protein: CASSLLRFTDRQYF

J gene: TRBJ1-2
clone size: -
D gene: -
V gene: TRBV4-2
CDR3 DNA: -
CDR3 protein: CTSSKDGTSNYGCTF

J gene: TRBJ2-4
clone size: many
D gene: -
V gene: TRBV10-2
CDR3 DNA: TGCGCCAGCAGTGAGCCGGGAGCCAAAAACATTCAGTACTTC
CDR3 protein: CASSEPGAKNIQYF

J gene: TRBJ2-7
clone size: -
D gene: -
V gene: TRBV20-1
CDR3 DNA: TGCAGTGCTCCCGAAAACTCCTACGAGCAGTACTTC
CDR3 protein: CSAPENSYEQYF

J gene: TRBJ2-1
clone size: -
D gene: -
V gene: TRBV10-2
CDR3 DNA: TGCGCCAGGAGTGAGATGCCCGGCAGTGAGCAGTTCTTC
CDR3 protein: CARSEMPGSEQFF

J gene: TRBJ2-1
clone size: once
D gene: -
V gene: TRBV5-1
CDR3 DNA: TGCGCCAGCAGCTCATTATTATCGGGAGTTGATAATGAGCAGTTCTTC
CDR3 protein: CASSSLLSGVDNEQFF

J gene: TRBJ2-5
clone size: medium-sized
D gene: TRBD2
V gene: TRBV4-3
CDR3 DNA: TGCGCCAGCAGCCAAGGGCTAGCGGGATCGGAGACCCAGTACTTC
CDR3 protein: CASSQGLAGSETQYF

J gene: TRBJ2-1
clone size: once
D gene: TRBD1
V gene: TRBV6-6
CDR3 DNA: TGTGTCAGTAGTCACAGGGGGCTGGTCTGGGCGTCGTACAATGAGCAGTTCTTC
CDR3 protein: CVSSHRGLVWASYNEQFF

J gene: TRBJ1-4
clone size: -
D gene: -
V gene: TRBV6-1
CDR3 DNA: TGTGCCAGCACTGAACAAACAATTAATGAAAAACTGTTTTTT
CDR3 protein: CASTEQTINEKLFF

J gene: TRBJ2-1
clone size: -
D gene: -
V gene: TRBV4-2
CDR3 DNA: TGTGCTAGCAGCCATCGTTTCGGGGATGAGCAGTTCTTC
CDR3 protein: CASSHRFGDEQFF

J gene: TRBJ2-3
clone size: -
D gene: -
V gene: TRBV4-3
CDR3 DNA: TGCGCCAGCAGCCTAGTAAGGGGTCGAGATACGCAGTATTTT
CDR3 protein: CASSLVRGRDTQYF

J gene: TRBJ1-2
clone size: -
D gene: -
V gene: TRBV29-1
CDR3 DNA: TGCAGCGTTGCCCCCCCCTTAGCTGTGGGGGGCGTCGGGGGCTACACCTTC
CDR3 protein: CSVAPPLAVGGVGGYTF

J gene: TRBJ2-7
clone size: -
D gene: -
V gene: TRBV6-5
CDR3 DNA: TGTGCCAGTAGTCTCCTCGACGGGGACGGCGAGCAGTACTTC
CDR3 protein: CASSLLDGDGEQYF

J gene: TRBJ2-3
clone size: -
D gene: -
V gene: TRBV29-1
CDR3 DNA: TGCAGCGCTGTCCCGGAGATGGTAGATACGCAGTACTTT
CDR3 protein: CSAVPEMVDTQYF

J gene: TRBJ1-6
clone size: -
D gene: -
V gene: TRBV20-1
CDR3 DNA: TGCAGTGCTTTCTCAACCCCTGACCACTATAACTCACCCGTCCACTTT
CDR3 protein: CSAFSTPDHYNSPVHF

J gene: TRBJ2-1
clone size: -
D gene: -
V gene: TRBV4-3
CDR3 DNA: TGCGCCAGCAGCCGAGAAGCAAGTGGGAGGTACAATGTGCAGTTCTTC
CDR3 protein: CASSREASGRYNVQFF

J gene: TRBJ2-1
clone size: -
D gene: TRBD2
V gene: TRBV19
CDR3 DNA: TGTGCCAGTAGTATCCTAGCGGGGGTGGATGAGCAGTTCTTC
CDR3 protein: CASSILAGVDEQFF

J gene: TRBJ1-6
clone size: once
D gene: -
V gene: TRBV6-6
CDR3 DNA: TGTGTCAGCAGTCTTGATGAAGGGAGCTCCTATAATTCACCCCTCCACTTT
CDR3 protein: CVSSLDEGSSYNSPLHF

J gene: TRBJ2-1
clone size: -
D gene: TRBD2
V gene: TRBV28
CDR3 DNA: TGTACCAGCAGCCCCGCAGCGGGATGGGCGGGCAATGAGCAGTTCTTC
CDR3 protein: CTSSPAAGWAGNEQFF

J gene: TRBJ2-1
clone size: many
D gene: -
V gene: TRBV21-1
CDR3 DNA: TGTGCCAGCAGCAAAGCGCGGGTTAGCGGGAGGGCCTCCTACAATGAGCAGTTCTTC
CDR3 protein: CASSKARVSGRASYNEQFF

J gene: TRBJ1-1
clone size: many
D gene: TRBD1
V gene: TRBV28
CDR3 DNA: TGTGCCAGCAGTTCCCCCGGGACAGTGAACACTGAAGCTTTCTTT
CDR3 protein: CASSSPGTVNTEAFF

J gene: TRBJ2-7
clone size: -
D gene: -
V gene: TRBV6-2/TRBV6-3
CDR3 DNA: TGTGCCAGCGACATTACCTACGAGCAGTACTTC
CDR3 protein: CASDITYEQYF

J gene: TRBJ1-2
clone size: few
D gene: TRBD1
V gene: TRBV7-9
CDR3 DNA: TGTGCCAGCAGCTTAACAGGGGGCGCGAACTATGGCTACACCTTC
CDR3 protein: CASSLTGGANYGYTF

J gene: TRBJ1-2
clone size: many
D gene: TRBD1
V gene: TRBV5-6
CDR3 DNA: TGTGCCAGCAGCTTGGGTTTGCAGGGGGCCGCTGGCTACACCTTC
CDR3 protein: CASSLGLQGAAGYTF

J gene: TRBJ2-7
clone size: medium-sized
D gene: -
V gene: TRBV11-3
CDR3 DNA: TGTGCCAGCAGCTTAGGGACTCGACAGTACTTC
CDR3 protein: CASSLGTRQYF

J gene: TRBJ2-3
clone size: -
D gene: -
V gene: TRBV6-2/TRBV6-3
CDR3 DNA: TGTGCTAGGAGTTTACGACCGGGGCAGACAGACACGCGGTATTTT
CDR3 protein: CARSLRPGQTDTRYF

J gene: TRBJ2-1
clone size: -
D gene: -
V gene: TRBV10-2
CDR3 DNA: TGCGCCAGCAGTGAGATGCCAGGCGATGAGCAGTTCTTC
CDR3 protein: CASSEMPGDEQFF

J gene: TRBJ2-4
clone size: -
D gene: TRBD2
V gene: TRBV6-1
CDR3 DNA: TGTGCCAGCAGCGATCCGGGGACTAGTGCCAAAAACATTCAGTACTTC
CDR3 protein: CASSDPGTSAKNIQYF

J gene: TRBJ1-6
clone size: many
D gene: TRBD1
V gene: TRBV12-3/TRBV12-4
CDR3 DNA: TGTGCCAGCGGCCGGACAGGGGGTAATTCACCCCTCCACTTT
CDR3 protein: CASGRTGGNSPLHF

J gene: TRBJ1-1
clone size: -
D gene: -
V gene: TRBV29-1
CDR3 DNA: TGCAGCGCTGGTCCCGATGGGGCAGGGTTTGAAGCTCTCTTT
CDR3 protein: CSAGPDGAGFEALF

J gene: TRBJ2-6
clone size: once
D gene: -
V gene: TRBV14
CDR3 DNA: TGTGCCAGCAATAAGCTTAGCTCTAGGGTCAACGTCCTGACTTTC
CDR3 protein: CASNKLSSRVNVLTF